A single sample is the source of the 10 T cell receptor beta chains below, sequenced in a study of tumor and adjacent non-tumor tissue in lung cancer. A modified ARM-PCR protocol with three rounds of nested PCR amplified TCRbeta. One entry per CDR3 protein results from TCRdb running MiXCR on the multiplex PCR reads. The repertoire holds about 200,000 distinct CDR3 sequences, with less than 80% as singletons. The template was RNA from unsorted bulk tissue. The specimen was lung tumor tissue. The receptors shown here come from a man aged 55 to 70 with non-small cell lung cancer.

Of note for this clonotype: The CDR3 does not end in the conserved phenylalanine or tryptophan, so this is likely a read error. The chain couples TRBV5-4 to TRBJ1-1; tentatively, D is TRBD1 (5 bases). Germline V gene data show CDR1 as SGHNT and CDR2 as YYREEE (reference sequence). This CDR3 region has 13 residues. V was pared by 4 bases and J by 8 bases, with 15 bases between. This CDR3 reads CASSSTAGHEAFY. CDR3 DNA: TGTGCCAGCAGCAGCACTGCTGGACACGAAGCTTTCTAT.

This clonotype has a count of ten or more. The chain employs TRBV20-1 and TRBJ2-7; 13 positions agree with TRBD2. In germline, CDR1 is DFQATT, CDR2 SNEGSKA (reference sequence). The J segment lost 7 bases and the V segment lost 1 base, leaving 19 bases of the junction unmatched. This CDR3 has 19 residues. This CDR3 is CSARASRRRGLAGSLEQYF. The DNA of the CDR3 is TGCAGTGCTAGAGCTAGTAGAAGAAGGGGACTAGCGGGATCTCTTGAGCAGTACTTC.

Comments on this clonotype: A clone one base away is much larger, so this may be a read error. The J gene is TRBJ2-5, the V gene TRBV11-3; 8 positions agree with TRBD1. Germline V lookup: CDR1 SGHNT, CDR2 YENEEA. This CDR3 contains 15 residues. CDR3 in amino acids: CAISRQDRGGETQYF. The CDR3 region has the DNA TGTGCCATCAGCCGCCAAGACAGGGGCGGAGAGACCCAGTACTTC.

The chain uses TRBV20-1 and TRBJ2-1, with no clear D. Per the germline V gene, CDR1 is DFQATT and CDR2 is SNEGSKA (reference sequence). CDR3 length: 14 residues. Trimming cost V 1 base and J 1 base, with 8 bases left between them. In nucleotides, the CDR3 is TGCAGTGCTAGAGCCCATGTGTCCTACAATGAGCAGTTCTTC. Protein sequence: CSARAHVSYNEQFF.

Concerning this clonotype: Compared with germline, one end of the junction differs, possibly owing to a read error. The chain recombines TRBV11-2 with TRBJ2-5; TRBD2 might be the D (6 bases). Germline V gene data show CDR1 as SGHAT and CDR2 as FQNNGV. The CDR3 runs 15 residues. The CDR3 region is CAMSLDQTGRETRYF. CDR3 nucleotide sequence: TGTGCCATGAGCTTGGACCAGACCGGACGGGAGACCCGGTACTTC.

Comments on this clonotype: A much bigger clone sits one base away, suggesting this may be a read error. The chain employs TRBV12-3 or TRBV12-4 and TRBJ1-1; 7 nucleotides align to TRBD1. With 7 bases clipped from V and 4 bases from J, the junction kept 9 bases outside the gene matches. The CDR3 totals 14 residues. The CDR3 region is CASTIPGQSTEAFF. Here the CDR3 DNA reads TGTGCCAGCACTATTCCGGGACAGAGCACTGAAGCTTTCTTT.

Note on this clonotype: A read error is likely, as this CDR3 ends without the conserved phenylalanine or tryptophan. This chain joins TRBV7-9 and TRBJ2-5; D possibly corresponds to TRBD2 (5 bases). CDR3 length equals 13 residues. CDR1 and CDR2 from the germline V gene are SEHNR and FQNEAQ (reference sequence). Trimming cost V 3 bases and J 9 bases, with 14 bases left between them. In nucleotides, the CDR3 is TGTGCCAGCAGCTTGGACTTAGCGAGGGCCCAGTACTCC. It specifies CASSLDLARAQYS.

This clonotype was recorded a few times. The genes are TRBV5-6 and TRBJ1-5; no reliable D call. Germline assignment: CDR1 SGHDT and CDR2 YYEEEE. The CDR3 extends over 16 amino acids. V was trimmed by 0 bases and J by 2 bases, leaving 12 bases between them. Here the CDR3 DNA reads TGTGCCAGCAGCTTGGGCGGGCCCTTGGGCAATCAGCCCCAGCATTTT. Protein: CASSLGGPLGNQPQHF.

This clonotype was counted a few times. The V call is TRBV12-3 or TRBV12-4, the J call TRBJ2-5, with a possible D match to TRBD1 (6 bases). The CDR3 has 14 residues. The V gene lost 2 bases and the J gene lost 5 bases, with 12 bases spanning the gap. The chain's CDR3 is CASSLQGLRETQYF. CDR3 DNA: TGTGCCAGCAGTTTACAGGGGTTAAGGGAGACCCAGTACTTC.

Remarks on this clonotype: An end of the junction does not agree with germline; a read error may underlie this. The chain recombines TRBV6-5 with TRBJ2-2, with 7 bases aligning to TRBD1. The germline gives CDR1 MNHEY, CDR2 SVGAGI. This CDR3 is built from 15 residues. The CDR3 DNA sequence: TGTACCAGCAGAAACAGGGGACAACCTACCGGGGAGCTGTTTTTT. This translates into CTSRNRGQPTGELFF.